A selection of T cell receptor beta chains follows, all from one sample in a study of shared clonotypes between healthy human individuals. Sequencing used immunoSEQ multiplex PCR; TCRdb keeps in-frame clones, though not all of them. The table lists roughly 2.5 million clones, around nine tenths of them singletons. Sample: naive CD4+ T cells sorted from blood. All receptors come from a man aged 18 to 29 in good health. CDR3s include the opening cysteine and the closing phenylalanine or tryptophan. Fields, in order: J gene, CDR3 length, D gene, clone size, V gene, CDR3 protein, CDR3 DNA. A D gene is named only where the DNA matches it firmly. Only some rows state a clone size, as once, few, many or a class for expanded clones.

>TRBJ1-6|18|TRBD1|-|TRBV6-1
CASSETKGQGARGVPLHF
TGTGCCAGCAGTGAAACTAAGGGACAGGGGGCGCGGGGCGTACCCCTCCACTTT
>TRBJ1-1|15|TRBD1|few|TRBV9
CASSALTGGWTEAFF
TGTGCCAGCAGCGCCTTGACAGGGGGATGGACTGAAGCTTTCTTT
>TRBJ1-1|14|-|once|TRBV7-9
CASRQTLWGTEAFF
TGTGCCAGCAGACAAACTTTATGGGGAACTGAAGCTTTCTTT
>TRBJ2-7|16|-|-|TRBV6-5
CASSYGGTSSSYEQYF
TGTGCCAGCAGTTATGGCGGGACCTCCAGCTCCTACGAGCAGTACTTC
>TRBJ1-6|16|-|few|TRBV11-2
CASSLDPSRGNSPLHF
TGTGCCAGCAGCTTAGACCCGAGTCGGGGTAATTCACCCCTCCACTTT
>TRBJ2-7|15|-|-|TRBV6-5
CASRLRRSYSYEQYF
TGTGCCAGCAGATTACGCCGCAGCTACTCCTACGAGCAGTACTTC
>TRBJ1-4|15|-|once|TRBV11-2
CASGLSGVENEKLFF
TGTGCCAGCGGCCTTTCTGGGGTAGAAAATGAAAAACTGTTTTTT
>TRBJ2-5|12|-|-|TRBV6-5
CASFGNQETQYF
TGTGCCAGCTTCGGGAATCAAGAGACCCAGTACTTC
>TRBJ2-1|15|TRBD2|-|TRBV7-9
CASRVRLAGGDEQFF
TGTGCCAGCAGGGTGAGGCTAGCGGGGGGAGATGAGCAGTTCTTC
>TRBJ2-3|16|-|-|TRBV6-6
CASSPAGGGVIDTQYF
TGTGCCAGCAGCCCCGCGGGCGGAGGGGTTATAGATACGCAGTATTTT
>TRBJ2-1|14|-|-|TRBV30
CAWSVPGSNDEQFF
TGTGCCTGGAGTGTACCCGGGAGTAACGATGAGCAGTTCTTC
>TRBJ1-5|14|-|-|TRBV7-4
CASSLGGANQPQHF
TGTGCCAGCAGCTTAGGGGGGGCCAATCAGCCCCAGCATTTT
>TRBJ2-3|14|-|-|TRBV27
CASSVRQAADTQYF
TGTGCCAGCAGTGTCCGACAGGCGGCAGATACGCAGTATTTT
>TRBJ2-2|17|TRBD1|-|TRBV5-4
CASSLSLGTGPTGELFF
TGTGCCAGCAGCTTGTCGTTGGGGACAGGCCCCACCGGGGAGCTGTTTTTT
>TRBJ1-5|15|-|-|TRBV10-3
CAISDVGASNQPQHF
TGTGCCATCAGTGATGTGGGGGCGAGCAATCAGCCCCAGCATTTT
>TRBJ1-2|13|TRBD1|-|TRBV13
CASSPTGNYGYTF
TGTGCCAGCAGCCCGACAGGGAACTATGGCTACACCTTC
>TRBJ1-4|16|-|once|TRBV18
CASSPPTVATNEKLFF
TGTGCCAGCTCACCACCGACGGTTGCAACTAATGAAAAACTGTTTTTT
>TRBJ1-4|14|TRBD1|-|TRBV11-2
CASSGTGTGAELFF
TGTGCCAGCAGCGGGACCGGGACAGGGGCGGAACTGTTTTTT
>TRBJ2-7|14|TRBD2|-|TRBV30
CAWRGGGTSYEQYF
TGTGCCTGGAGGGGGGGAGGGACCTCCTACGAGCAGTACTTC
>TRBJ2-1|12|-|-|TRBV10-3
CAISGAGDEQFF
TGTGCCATCAGTGGGGCAGGGGATGAGCAGTTCTTC
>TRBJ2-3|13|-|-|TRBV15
CATSGTNTDTQYF
TGTGCCACCAGCGGTACTAACACAGATACGCAGTATTTT
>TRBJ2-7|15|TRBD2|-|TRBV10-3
CAISSQAGGAYEQYF
TGTGCCATCAGTTCTCAAGCGGGAGGTGCCTACGAGCAGTACTTC
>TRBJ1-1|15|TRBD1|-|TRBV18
CASSPSLTGWTEAFF
TGTGCCAGCTCACCATCTTTGACAGGGTGGACTGAAGCTTTCTTT
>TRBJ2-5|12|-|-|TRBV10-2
CATSKGQETQYF
TGCGCCACCTCGAAGGGACAAGAGACCCAGTACTTC
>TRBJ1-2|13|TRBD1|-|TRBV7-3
CASSPGGDYGYTF
TGTGCCAGCAGCCCAGGGGGCGACTATGGCTACACCTTC
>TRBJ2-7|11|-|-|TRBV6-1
CASGEGYEQYF
TGTGCCAGCGGTGAAGGGTACGAGCAGTACTTC
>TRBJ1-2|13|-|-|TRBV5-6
CASSLAGPYGYTF
TGTGCCAGCAGCTTGGCAGGGCCCTATGGCTACACCTTC
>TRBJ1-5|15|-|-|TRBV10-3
CAISVDRGLNQPQHF
TGTGCCATCAGTGTCGATAGGGGCTTAAATCAGCCCCAGCATTTT
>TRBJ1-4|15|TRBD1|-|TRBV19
CASSPGRTGGEKLFF
TGTGCCAGTAGTCCGGGCCGGACAGGCGGAGAAAAACTGTTTTTT
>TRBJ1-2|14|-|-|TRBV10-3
CAISDGQPKGGYTF
TGTGCCATCAGTGATGGACAGCCAAAGGGTGGCTACACCTTC
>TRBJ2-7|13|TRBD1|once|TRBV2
CASSEMTGAGQYF
TGTGCCAGCAGTGAAATGACAGGGGCCGGGCAGTACTTC
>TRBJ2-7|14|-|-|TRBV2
CASRARDVTYEQYF
TGTGCCAGCAGGGCCCGGGACGTAACCTACGAGCAGTACTTC
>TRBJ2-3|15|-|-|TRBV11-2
CASSFSQGVQDTQYF
TGTGCCAGCAGCTTCTCACAGGGAGTTCAGGATACGCAGTATTTT
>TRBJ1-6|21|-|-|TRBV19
CASSSPVGAGGVRTYNSPLHF
TGTGCCAGTAGTTCCCCTGTCGGGGCCGGGGGTGTCAGGACCTATAATTCACCCCTCCACTTT
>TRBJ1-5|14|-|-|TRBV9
CASSEQGSNQPQHF
TGTGCCAGCAGCGAACAGGGTAGCAATCAGCCCCAGCATTTT
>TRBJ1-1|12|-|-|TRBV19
CASRGMATEAFF
TGTGCCAGTAGGGGTATGGCCACTGAAGCTTTCTTT
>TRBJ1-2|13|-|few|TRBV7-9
CASSLAGQNDYTF
TGTGCCAGCAGCTTAGCGGGGCAGAATGACTACACCTTC
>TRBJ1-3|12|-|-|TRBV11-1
CASRFDGNTIYF
TGTGCCAGCAGGTTTGACGGAAACACCATATATTTT
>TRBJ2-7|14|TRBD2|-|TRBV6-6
CASTKAGGSYEQYF
TGTGCCAGCACTAAGGCGGGGGGGTCCTACGAGCAGTACTTC
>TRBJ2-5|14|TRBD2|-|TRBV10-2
CASSEQGGWETQYF
TGCGCCAGCAGTGAGCAGGGAGGGTGGGAGACCCAGTACTTC
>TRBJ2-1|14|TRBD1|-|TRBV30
CAWGTGQAYNEQFF
TGTGCCTGGGGTACAGGACAGGCCTACAATGAGCAGTTCTTC
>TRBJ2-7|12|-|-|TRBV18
CASSPPSYEQYF
TGTGCCAGCTCACCGCCTTCCTACGAGCAGTACTTC